These 30 T cell receptor beta chains were sequenced from one sample in a study of blood T cell repertoires in COVID-19. The protocol was immunoSEQ multiplex PCR, while the TCRdb copy is restricted to in-frame clones and leaves out a portion. The sample contains about 430,000 clones, roughly 88% of which appear only once. Material for sequencing was PBMCs or T cells enriched from blood (not recorded which). These receptors were taken from a young woman who had been exposed to COVID-19.

The rearrangement links TRBV3-1 (or the pseudogene TRBV3-2) to TRBJ2-3, with TRBD2 identical over 13 bases. CDR1 LGHDT and CDR2 YNNKEL come from the germline V gene (reference sequence). This CDR3 comprises 17 residues. Trimming took 4 bases from V and 1 from J; bases not matched to a gene: 5. CDR3 amino acids: CASSRGTSGKGTDTQYF. As DNA, the CDR3 is TGTGCCAGCAGCCGAGGGACTAGCGGGAAAGGCACAGATACGCAGTATTTT.

This clone was found a few times. The genes are TRBV9 and TRBJ2-3, with TRBD2 matching over 12 bases. Germline CDR1 is SGDLS and CDR2 is YYNGEE. This CDR3 contains 15 residues. The V gene end was trimmed by 4 bases and the J gene end by 4 bases; junction bases not matched to a gene: 4. The DNA of the CDR3 is TGTGCCAGCAGCATAGGGACTAGCGGGTCAGATACGCAGTATTTT. It encodes CASSIGTSGSDTQYF. The complete variable domain, with remaining parts taken from reference TRBV9 and TRBJ2-3, reads DSGVTQTPKHLITATGQRVTLRCSPRSGDLSVYWYQQSLDQGLQFLIQYYNGEERAKGNILERFSAQQFPDLHSELNLSSLELGDSALYFCASSIGTSGSDTQYFGPGTRLTVL.

The J gene is TRBJ1-3, the V gene TRBV6-5, with a weak D call TRBD1 (5 bases). In germline, CDR1 is MNHEY, CDR2 SVGAGI. The CDR3 runs 12 residues. The ends were cut back, 11 bases at V and 2 bases at J, with 10 bases in the middle. In nucleotides, the CDR3 is TGTGCCGCAGGGACTCCTGGAAACACCATATATTTT. Protein product: CAAGTPGNTIYF.

V and J are TRBV30 and TRBJ1-4; 7 positions agree with TRBD1. J gave up 0 bases and V 0 bases, and 1 base lay outside the gene matches. This CDR3 comprises 15 residues. Germline CDR1 is GTSNPN and CDR2 is SVGIG (reference sequence). CDR3 residues: CAWSVGQATNEKLFF. The CDR3 bases are TGTGCCTGGAGTGTAGGACAGGCAACTAATGAAAAACTGTTTTTT. Combining the CDR3 with reference TRBV30 and TRBJ1-4 gives the whole variable domain SQTIHQWPATLVQPVGSPLSLECTVEGTSNPNLYWYRQAAGRGLQLLFYSVGIGQISSEVPQNLSASRPQDRQFILSSKKLLLSDSGFYLCAWSVGQATNEKLFFGSGTQLSVL.

The gene calls are TRBV19 and TRBJ2-3; 12 bases map to TRBD2. The ends lost 6 bases at V and 4 bases at J; junction bases unmatched: 5. Germline assignment: CDR1 LNHDA and CDR2 SQIVND (reference sequence). The CDR3 has 15 amino acids. The CDR3: CASSDGLAGSDTQYF. Here the CDR3 DNA reads TGTGCCAGTAGCGACGGACTAGCGGGATCAGATACGCAGTATTTT.

The rearrangement uses TRBV28 and TRBJ2-7; 10 bases agree with TRBD1. This CDR3 spans 17 amino acids. Trimming removed 3 bases from V and 7 bases from J; junction bases left unmatched: 15. Germline V gene data show CDR1 as MDHEN and CDR2 as SYDVKM. The DNA of the CDR3 is TGTGCCAGCAGTTTCCAGCTAGGGACAGGGGAGACGCGGGAGCAGTACTTC. Translating it yields CASSFQLGTGETREQYF.

The chain uses TRBV18 and TRBJ2-7; D perhaps matches TRBD2 (6 bases). From germline, CDR1 is KGHSH and CDR2 LQKENI. V dropped 3 bases and J dropped 0 bases, with 12 bases sitting between them. The CDR3 contains 15 residues. The CDR3 DNA reads as TGTGCCAGCTCACCGGCGGACGGGAGCTCCTACGAGCAGTACTTC. Protein product: CASSPADGSSYEQYF.

The gene calls are TRBV4-3 and TRBJ2-1, with 11 bases lining up with TRBD2. V gave up 4 bases and J gave up 6 bases; unmatched junction bases: 5. This CDR3 region has 15 residues. The germline V gene encodes CDR1 LGHNA and CDR2 YSLEER. CDR3 sequence reads: CASSRTSGGVNEQFF. As DNA, the CDR3 is TGCGCCAGCAGCCGAACTAGCGGGGGAGTCAATGAGCAGTTCTTC.

This sequence joins TRBV11-2 and TRBJ2-1; no clear D gene. Trimming left V 1 base short and J 16 bases short, with 11 bases between. The CDR3 consists of 11 residues. Per the germline V gene, CDR1 is SGHAT and CDR2 is FQNNGV. CDR3 amino acids: CASSLGVEEFF. DNA for the CDR3: TGTGCCAGCAGCTTAGGGGTAGAGGAATTCTTC.

This rearrangement joins TRBV27 to TRBJ2-1; a possible D gene is TRBD1 (6 bases). The germline V gene has CDR1 MNHEY and CDR2 SMNVEV (reference sequence). Deletions cut 3 bases from V and 8 bases from J, with 17 bases between. The CDR3 is made up of 15 amino acids. The CDR3 sequence is CASSFRQVQGDEQFF. The DNA for the CDR3 is TGTGCCAGCAGTTTTAGACAGGTACAGGGCGATGAGCAGTTCTTC.

The chain has TRBV5-5 and TRBJ2-7; 8 nucleotides line up with TRBD1. Germline CDR1 reads SGHKS; CDR2 reads YYEKEE (reference sequence). The CDR3 sequence is 16 residues long. V trimming: 0 bases; J trimming: 6 bases; junction bases outside the gene matches: 11. CDR3 DNA sequence: TGTGCCAGCAGCTTGGCTGGGACAGGCAGGACCCTCGAGCAGTACTTC. Protein: CASSLAGTGRTLEQYF.

This chain links TRBV7-9 with TRBJ1-6; 9 nucleotides match TRBD1. The V gene's germline CDR1 is SEHNR and CDR2 FQNEAQ (reference sequence). The J segment lost 10 bases and the V segment lost 4 bases, leaving 8 bases of the junction unmatched. The CDR3 has 15 amino acids. CDR3 in DNA: TGTGCCAGCAGCTATGAGGGACAGGGCCTCTCACCCCTCCACTTT. It codes for CASSYEGQGLSPLHF.

The V call is TRBV28, the J call TRBJ2-5; 8 bases line up with TRBD2. The germline CDR1 and CDR2 sequences are MDHEN and SYDVKM. There are 13 residues in the CDR3. The J segment lost 5 bases and the V segment lost 6 bases, leaving 5 bases of the junction unmatched. DNA for the CDR3: TGTGCCAGCAGCCCCGGGGGGGCGGAGACCCAGTACTTC. It encodes CASSPGGAETQYF.

This chain connects TRBV6-5 to TRBJ1-1; D gene unclear. This CDR3 comprises 14 residues. Germline lookup yields CDR1 MNHEY and CDR2 SVGAGI. V was clipped by 6 bases and J by 6 bases, with 17 bases between them. CDR3 in amino acids: CASSRREGGAEAFF. The CDR3 coding sequence is TGTGCCAGCAGCCGACGGGAGGGTGGGGCTGAAGCTTTCTTT.

This chain joins TRBV14 and TRBJ1-6; D may be TRBD1 (5 bases). The V and J ends lost 7 bases and 9 bases respectively, with 19 bases between them. Germline values: CDR1 SGHDN, CDR2 FVKESK. This CDR3 is built from 15 residues. Written as DNA, the CDR3 is TGTGCCAGCACCGCGGCAGGGACTGCATTTTCACCCCTCCACTTT. Its translation is CASTAAGTAFSPLHF.

Details on this clone: This sample includes further DNA sequences coding for the same CDR3. CDR3 amino acids: CASSLGGSYEQYF. DNA of the CDR3: TGTGCCAGTAGTCTCGGGGGTTCCTACGAGCAGTACTTC. The chain links TRBV19 to TRBJ2-7, with TRBD2 as a possible D gene (6 bases). In germline, CDR1 is LNHDA, CDR2 SQIVND (reference sequence). V lost 5 bases to trimming and J lost 1 base, with 9 bases between them. This CDR3 contains 13 residues.

CDR3 protein: CASSQESGQTNIQYF. The CDR3 DNA sequence: TGTGCCAGCAGCCAAGAGTCGGGACAGACAAACATTCAGTACTTC. The rearrangement joins TRBV4-2 to TRBJ2-4; 7 bases align to TRBD1. J was trimmed by 6 bases and V by 0 bases; bases with no gene match: 5. This CDR3 has 15 amino acids. The germline V gene has CDR1 LGHNA and CDR2 YNFKEQ.

The chain joins TRBV19 to TRBJ2-7, with 7 bases identical to TRBD2. CDR1 is LNHDA and CDR2 is SQIVND in the germline V gene (reference sequence). The junction had 6 bases not matched to a gene; V was cut back by 5 bases and J by 2 bases. CDR3 length equals 14 residues. CDR3 nucleotide sequence: TGTGCCAGTAGTCAAACCGGGGGGACCTACGAGCAGTACTTC. Translation gives CASSQTGGTYEQYF.

This clone was picked up a small number of times. The chain joins TRBV29-1 to TRBJ1-1, with a weak D call TRBD1 (5 bases). CDR1 and CDR2 (germline): SQVTM, ANQGSEA. This CDR3 is 13 amino acids long. Trimming shortened V by 1 base and J by 1 base, and 7 bases separated the two germline ends. Here the CDR3 DNA reads TGCAGCGTTGAAGCGACAGCGAACACTGAAGCTTTCTTT. Translating it yields CSVEATANTEAFF.

The gene calls are TRBV13 and TRBJ1-3; D not certain. Trimming removed 3 bases at V and 2 bases at J, with 8 bases between. The CDR3 loop spans 14 amino acids. Germline CDR1 PRHDT, CDR2 FYEKMQ (reference sequence). CDR3 in amino acids: CASSLGETGNTIYF. The CDR3 bases are TGTGCCAGCAGCTTGGGAGAGACTGGAAACACCATATATTTT.

The V call is TRBV28, the J call TRBJ1-2, with 8 bases fitting TRBD1. Trimming cost V 5 bases and J 8 bases; bases outside gene matches: 7. This CDR3 has 13 amino acids. Per the germline V gene, CDR1 is MDHEN and CDR2 is SYDVKM. The CDR3, as DNA: TGTGCCAGCAGTCCGTGGACAGGGAAAGGCTACACCTTC. This sequence encodes CASSPWTGKGYTF.

The gene calls are TRBV10-1 and TRBJ2-7; the match to TRBD2 covers 9 bases. Per germline, CDR1 WNHNN and CDR2 SYGVQD (reference sequence). This CDR3 spans 14 amino acids. The V segment lost 3 bases and the J segment 4 bases; nucleotides outside the gene matches: 4. In DNA form, the CDR3 reads TGCGCCAGCAGTGAAGGGCTAGCGGGATACGAGCAGTACTTC. It specifies CASSEGLAGYEQYF.

This clone occurred a few times. The V gene is TRBV28, the J gene TRBJ1-2; possibly TRBD1 for D (6 bases). The CDR3 spans 13 residues. Germline CDR1 MDHEN, CDR2 SYDVKM. Trimming left V 5 bases short and J 8 bases short, with 15 bases between. The CDR3 is CASSLGGRGGYTF. In DNA, the CDR3 is TGTGCCAGCAGTCTAGGGGGGAGGGGAGGCTACACCTTC.

V usage is TRBV9 and J usage is TRBJ2-1, with D possibly TRBD2 on 6 matching bases. V was pared by 7 bases and J by 12 bases, with 20 bases between. CDR3 length: 13 amino acids. Germline CDR1 is SGDLS and CDR2 is YYNGEE. The CDR3: CASAGGSGSMQFF. CDR3 bases: TGTGCCAGCGCCGGGGGATCGGGTTCTATGCAGTTCTTC.

This chain uses TRBV7-6 with TRBJ1-1, with a possible D match to TRBD1 (5 bases). CDR1 is SGHVS and CDR2 is FNYEAQ in the germline V gene. This CDR3 is built from 13 residues. With 5 bases removed from V and 11 bases from J, the gap between germline ends came to 18 bases. CDR3 amino acids: CASSHFGDSGAFF. The CDR3 DNA reads TGTGCCAGCAGCCACTTTGGGGACTCGGGGGCTTTCTTT.

This clone came up many times. The V call is TRBV9, the J call TRBJ1-4; TRBD1 matches 7 bases. Germline lookup yields CDR1 SGDLS and CDR2 YYNGEE. The V and J ends lost 4 bases and 3 bases, in that order; junction bases with no gene match: 6. The CDR3 spans 15 residues. The CDR3 is CASSLETGSNEKLFF. CDR3 nucleotide sequence: TGTGCCAGCAGCCTTGAGACAGGGTCTAATGAAAAACTGTTTTTT.

The rearrangement uses TRBV7-7 and TRBJ2-1, with TRBD2 identical over 12 bases. CDR3 length: 15 amino acids. Germline V gene data show CDR1 as SSHAT and CDR2 as FNYEAQ (reference sequence). V lost 5 bases to trimming and J lost 6 bases; unmatched junction nucleotides: 5. The CDR3 DNA reads TGTGCCAGCAGCGAATCTAGCGGGAGGGCCAATGAGCAGTTCTTC. Encoded protein: CASSESSGRANEQFF.

The chain has TRBV5-4 and TRBJ1-5; TRBD1 matches 8 bases. This CDR3 has 19 amino acids. Germline CDR1 reads SGHNT; CDR2 reads YYREEE (reference sequence). V lost 0 bases and J lost 1; bases outside the gene matches: 12. CDR3 residues: CASSLVRWRGDRSNQPQHF. The CDR3 coding sequence is TGTGCCAGCAGCTTGGTAAGGTGGAGAGGGGACAGGAGCAATCAGCCCCAGCATTTT.

The CDR3 loop is CASNRRTSGTADTQYF. The CDR3, as DNA: TGTGCCAGCAACCGTAGGACTAGCGGGACTGCAGATACGCAGTATTTT. The chain employs TRBV2 and TRBJ2-3; 12 nucleotides align to TRBD2. The CDR3 extends over 16 amino acids. Trimming removed 7 bases from V and 4 bases from J; junction bases left unmatched: 9. Germline V gene sequence: CDR1 SNHLY, CDR2 FYNNEI.

The CDR3 reads CASEAVGNHGYTF. The CDR3 bases are TGTGCCAGTGAGGCCGTCGGGAACCATGGCTACACCTTC. V and J are TRBV19 and TRBJ1-2; D is ambiguous. Trimming stripped 8 bases from V and 6 bases from J, with 16 bases between. The CDR3 runs 13 residues. Germline lookup yields CDR1 LNHDA and CDR2 SQIVND (reference sequence).